The 17 T cell receptor beta chains listed next were all sequenced from one sample in a study of T cell changes during pregnancy in multiple sclerosis. Sequencing used immunoSEQ multiplex PCR; TCRdb keeps in-frame clones, though not all of them. The top ten clones hold roughly 5.7% of a sample with just over 20,000 clones, around nine tenths of them seen once. Here the sequenced sample was CD8+ T cells from peripheral blood mononuclear cells, taken in the second trimester of pregnancy. These receptor sequences come from a female donor in good health, enrolled as a control in a pregnancy study.

V usage is TRBV28 and J usage is TRBJ2-7, with a weak D call TRBD2 (7 bases). The CDR3 totals 16 residues. Trimming took 4 bases from V and 4 from J, leaving 20 bases between them. Germline assignment: CDR1 MDHEN and CDR2 SYDVKM. The CDR3 here is CASSSLGGRAGYEQYF. The CDR3 bases are TGTGCCAGCAGTTCACTAGGGGGGAGGGCCGGGTACGAGCAGTACTTC.

The chain joins TRBV7-9 to TRBJ2-1; 12 bases are shared with TRBD2. The CDR3 totals 15 residues. The V gene end was trimmed by 6 bases and the J gene end by 8 bases; junction bases not matched to a gene: 8. Germline CDR1 SEHNR, CDR2 FQNEAQ (reference sequence). In nucleotides, the CDR3 is TGTGCCAGCAGTCGAGCTAGCGGGGGGGATGATGAGCAGTTCTTC. Translated, it gives CASSRASGGDDEQFF.

The count of this clone is one. V and J are TRBV19 and TRBJ1-2; a weak D match, TRBD1 (6 bases). V was clipped by 5 bases and J by 1 base, with 23 bases between them. This CDR3 comprises 18 residues. Per the germline V gene, CDR1 is LNHDA and CDR2 is SQIVND (reference sequence). This CDR3 reads CASSFWDIGSEINYGYTF. The CDR3 DNA reads TGTGCCAGTAGTTTTTGGGACATCGGGTCAGAAATTAACTATGGCTACACCTTC.

CDR3 region: CASSIYAVRNTEAFF. Written as DNA, the CDR3 is TGTGCCAGTAGTATATATGCCGTCAGGAACACTGAAGCTTTCTTT. V usage is TRBV19 and J usage is TRBJ1-1; D is ambiguous. The germline V gene has CDR1 LNHDA and CDR2 SQIVND (reference sequence). There are 15 residues in the CDR3. V was trimmed by 2 bases and J by 1 base, leaving 11 bases between them.

The chain uses TRBV11-2 and TRBJ2-2, with 7 bases identical to TRBD2. Germline assignment: CDR1 SGHAT and CDR2 FQNNGV. The CDR3 sequence is 15 residues long. The V and J ends lost 2 bases and 4 bases, in that order; junction bases with no gene match: 4. The CDR3 loop reads CASSLLGGGTGELFF. DNA of the CDR3: TGTGCCAGCAGCTTATTGGGGGGGGGCACCGGGGAGCTGTTTTTT.

The chain recombines TRBV30 with TRBJ1-2; TRBD1 agrees at 7 bases. CDR3 length: 14 amino acids. Germline CDR1 is GTSNPN and CDR2 is SVGIG (reference sequence). Trimming took 1 base from V and 3 from J; bases not matched to a gene: 5. CDR3 residues: CAWSADDRDYGYTF. As DNA, the CDR3 is TGTGCCTGGAGTGCTGACGACAGGGACTATGGCTACACCTTC.

This chain links TRBV11-2 with TRBJ2-5, with 12 bases fitting TRBD1. CDR3 length: 16 amino acids. The V and J ends lost 4 bases and 6 bases, in that order; junction bases with no gene match: 9. Germline CDR1 and CDR2: SGHAT and FQNNGV. The CDR3 DNA reads TGTGCCAGCAGCTCCTCCGGGACAGGGGGCGCGAAGACCCAGTACTTC. Its translation is CASSSSGTGGAKTQYF.

The chain joins TRBV29-1 to TRBJ2-3; 13 nucleotides line up with TRBD2. This CDR3 is 16 amino acids long. V was clipped by 8 bases and J by 4 bases; unmatched bases: 12. Germline V lookup: CDR1 SQVTM, CDR2 ANQGSEA. DNA of the CDR3: TGCAGCACAACCGGGACTAGCGGGGAGGTGGCAGATACGCAGTATTTT. It encodes CSTTGTSGEVADTQYF.

V usage is TRBV11-2 and J usage is TRBJ2-1, with a possible D match to TRBD1 (5 bases). The germline V gene has CDR1 SGHAT and CDR2 FQNNGV. This CDR3 region has 13 residues. V shed 1 base and J shed 9 bases, with 10 bases lying between them. CDR3 nucleotides: TGTGCCAGCAGCTTAGGCAGGGCGGTTGAGCAGTTCTTC. Encoded protein: CASSLGRAVEQFF.

The chain is built from TRBV29-1 and TRBJ1-4, with D perhaps TRBD1 (6 bases). The CDR3 runs 11 residues. V shed 4 bases and J shed 11 bases, with 11 bases lying between them. Germline V lookup: CDR1 SQVTM, CDR2 ANQGSEA. This CDR3 reads CSVGGPGKLFF. CDR3 DNA: TGCAGCGTTGGGGGGCCTGGGAAACTGTTTTTT.

The V gene is TRBV29-1, the J gene TRBJ2-1; possibly TRBD1 for D (5 bases). Per the germline V gene, CDR1 is SQVTM and CDR2 is ANQGSEA. The CDR3 loop spans 13 amino acids. The germline V and J ends were trimmed by 2 bases and 8 bases, with 13 bases remaining between them. The CDR3 region is CSVEKGYEYEQFF. DNA for the CDR3: TGCAGCGTTGAAAAGGGGTACGAGTATGAGCAGTTCTTC.

This clone was observed a single time. This chain connects TRBV7-2 to TRBJ2-3; 13 bases agree with TRBD2. V was clipped by 5 bases and J by 4 bases; unmatched bases: 3. The germline gives CDR1 SGHTA, CDR2 FQGNSA. The CDR3 length is 15 residues. In DNA form, the CDR3 reads TGTGCCAGCAGCGGACTAGCGGGAGCCCCAGATACGCAGTATTTT. It codes for CASSGLAGAPDTQYF.

This chain links TRBV15 with TRBJ2-5; tentative D call: TRBD2 (7 bases). Germline V CDR1 and CDR2: LNHNV, YYDKDF (reference sequence). Trimming took 4 bases from V and 7 from J, leaving 19 bases between them. The CDR3 covers 15 residues. This CDR3 reads CATSTAGAPGWTQYF. For the CDR3, the DNA is TGTGCCACCAGCACGGCGGGGGCGCCCGGGTGGACCCAGTACTTC.

The chain is built from TRBV29-1 and TRBJ2-7; the match to TRBD1 covers 10 bases. Unmatched junction bases numbered 8, after V lost 7 bases and J lost 2 bases. Germline V CDR1 and CDR2: SQVTM, ANQGSEA. There are 14 residues in the CDR3. CDR3 residues: CSAAGTGAPYEQYF. CDR3 sequence (DNA): TGCAGCGCCGCCGGGACAGGGGCCCCCTACGAGCAGTACTTC.

This sequence joins TRBV6-1 and TRBJ2-1; perhaps TRBD2 as D (6 bases). The CDR3 covers 14 residues. The V end lost 2 bases, the J end lost 8 bases, and 13 bases lay between the germline ends. CDR1 and CDR2 (germline): MNHNS, SASEGT. The CDR3 coding sequence is TGTGCCAGCAGTGAAACGGGAGAGGACGATGAGCAGTTCTTC. Protein sequence: CASSETGEDDEQFF.

CDR3 region: CASIRPGEETQYF. For the CDR3, the DNA is TGTGCCAGCATCCGACCCGGGGAAGAGACCCAGTACTTC. The chain recombines TRBV28 with TRBJ2-5; possible D gene TRBD2, 5 bases. Between the trimmed V and J ends, which lost 7 bases and 3 bases, there was a span of 12 bases. The CDR3 extends over 13 amino acids. Germline assignment: CDR1 MDHEN and CDR2 SYDVKM.

The chain couples TRBV28 to TRBJ2-7, with 7 bases identical to TRBD2. V was clipped by 3 bases and J by 6 bases; unmatched bases: 14. Germline assignment: CDR1 MDHEN and CDR2 SYDVKM. The CDR3 is 16 residues long. The CDR3 region is CASSFLIVRGEGEQYF. Written as DNA, the CDR3 is TGTGCCAGCAGTTTCCTCATCGTACGCGGGGAGGGCGAGCAGTACTTC.